This entry describes one TCR beta chain. The CDR3 length is 14 residues. CDR1 is SGHTA and CDR2 is FQGNSA in the germline V gene. The ends lost 4 bases at V and 3 bases at J; junction bases unmatched: 6. Using immunoSEQ multiplex PCR, the repertoire was profiled, and TCRdb retains in-frame clones only, with some absent. This table holds about 130,000 clones, approximately 90% found once. This entry belongs to a study of T cell responses to AZD1222 COVID-19 vaccine. The genes are TRBV7-2 and TRBJ2-7; 7 bases are shared with TRBD1. This clonotype was sampled from an adult in good health. Sequencing was performed on peripheral blood, taken on day 0 of AZD1222 vaccination. The CDR3 sequence is CASSSGQDYYEQYF. The CDR3 bases are TGTGCCAGCAGCTCAGGACAGGATTACTACGAGCAGTACTTC.